The next 2 T cell receptor beta chains were all read from a single sample in a study of long-term antiretroviral therapy in people with HIV. Runs used v3.0 of the immunoSEQ assay and were done at survey level. Measured with immunoSEQ multiplex PCR; TCRdb has only the in-frame clones, and not every one. Of over 30,000 clones listed, roughly 87% are singletons. Specimen: unsorted PBMCs, collected 1 year after starting antiretroviral therapy. Receptors originate from a man aged 18 to 29 with HIV.

The chain joins TRBV7-9 to TRBJ1-2; TRBD1 is a possible D gene (5 bases). Trimming cost V 5 bases and J 4 bases, with 17 bases left between them. The CDR3 sequence is 15 residues long. The germline gives CDR1 SEHNR, CDR2 FQNEAQ (reference sequence). The CDR3 DNA reads as TGTGCCAGCAGCCATAGTTCGGGACCGACCTATGGCTACACCTTC. Protein product: CASSHSSGPTYGYTF.

This chain uses TRBV28 with TRBJ1-1; 10 bases agree with TRBD1. Germline V CDR1 and CDR2: MDHEN, SYDVKM. Germline trimming cut 1 base from V and 11 bases from J; bases unmatched to any gene: 7. The CDR3 has 14 residues. CDR3 DNA: TGTGCCAGCAGTTTATTGACAGGGGGCGTGGAGGCTTTCTTT. Translated: CASSLLTGGVEAFF. The full variable domain, completed using reference TRBV28 and TRBJ1-1, is DVKVTQSSRYLVKRTGEKVFLECVQDMDHENMFWYRQDPGLGLRLIYFSYDVKMKEKGDIPEGYSVSREKKERFSLILESASTNQTSMYLCASSLLTGGVEAFFGQGTRLTVV.